Included here is one TCR beta chain sequence, with context. The data derive from a study of CXCR3-negative and CXCR3-positive naive CD8 T cells. UMI-tagged TRB cDNA libraries were built via 5' RACE. TCRdb reprocessed the 5' RACE reads; each CDR3 protein has one entry and no DNA is given. Its clone listing holds some 130,000 distinct CDR3 sequences. CDR3 length: 20 amino acids. Germline-derived CDR1 and CDR2 are SQVTM and ANQGSEA. The sequencing input was naive CXCR3- CD8+ T cells from blood. Subset in this sample: CD45RO-CCR7+CD27+CD95- naive CD8+ T cells lacking CXCR3 (TNR3-). This sequence was found in a human donor in good health. Some clones in this sample may be carry-over from other donors' samples. J is TRBJ2-5 and V is TRBV29-1; TCRdb outputs TRBD2, but without DNA this stays unchecked. The CDR3 sequence: CSVEDLSSGSAELPGETQYF. Combining the CDR3 with reference TRBV29-1 and TRBJ2-5 gives the whole variable domain SAVISQKPSRDICQRGTSLTIQCQVDSQVTMMFWYRQQPGQSLTLIATANQGSEATYESGFVIDKFPISRPNLTFSTLTVSNMSPEDSSIYLCSVEDLSSGSAELPGETQYFGPGTRLLVL.